These 19 T cell receptor beta chains were sequenced from one sample in a study of T cells in localized non-small cell lung cancer. Assay used: immunoSEQ multiplex PCR; TCRdb lists only in-frame clones, some missing. The sample carries 9,000 to 15,000 clones, more than 75% recorded once. The sample here was peripheral blood, taken before any cancer treatment. The source is a male donor older than 55 with stage I lung adenocarcinoma.

V usage is TRBV7-9 and J usage is TRBJ1-1, with D hard to call. The CDR3 totals 15 residues. Germline V gene lookup returns CDR1 SEHNR and CDR2 FQNEAQ (reference sequence). Between the trimmed V and J ends, which lost 1 base and 9 bases, there was a span of 18 bases. CDR3 protein: CASSLVRSARAKAFF. The CDR3 DNA sequence: TGTGCCAGCAGCTTAGTTCGATCGGCCCGGGCTAAAGCTTTCTTT.

This chain uses TRBV9 with TRBJ1-1; D is unclear. The CDR3 runs to 14 residues. CDR1 SGDLS and CDR2 YYNGEE come from the germline V gene. The V end lost 0 bases, the J end lost 5 bases, and 11 bases lay between the germline ends. CDR3 DNA sequence: TGTGCCAGCAGCGTAGAGAGTTTGAGGACTGAAGCTTTCTTT. Protein sequence: CASSVESLRTEAFF.

The chain couples TRBV14 to TRBJ1-6; D not resolved. Trimming pared 6 bases from V and 5 bases from J, leaving 8 bases between. The germline V gene encodes CDR1 SGHDN and CDR2 FVKESK. This CDR3 contains 13 residues. Here the CDR3 reads CASSQDHNSPLHF. CDR3 sequence (DNA): TGTGCCAGCAGTCAGGATCATAATTCACCCCTCCACTTT.

This chain links TRBV5-8 with TRBJ2-2; D remains unclear. Germline loops: CDR1 SGHTS, CDR2 YDEGEE. The CDR3 length is 15 residues. Trimming took off 0 bases at V and 6 bases at J, with 12 bases between the two ends. CDR3: CASSLARVGSGELFF. For the CDR3, the DNA is TGTGCCAGCAGCTTGGCCCGCGTGGGGTCCGGGGAGCTGTTTTTT.

The table lists this clone with a count of one. The rearrangement links TRBV28 to TRBJ1-4; the D gene is possibly TRBD1 (5 bases). Germline loops: CDR1 MDHEN, CDR2 SYDVKM. V shed 2 bases and J shed 0 bases, with 19 bases lying between them. The CDR3 length is 19 residues. DNA for the CDR3: TGTGCCAGCAGTTTACTCACGTCGCAGGACACTACAACTAATGAAAAACTGTTTTTT. It translates to CASSLLTSQDTTTNEKLFF.

The chain couples TRBV6-5 to TRBJ2-7; D is ambiguous. The CDR3 is made up of 15 amino acids. With 7 bases removed from V and 4 bases from J, the gap between germline ends came to 20 bases. Germline CDR1 reads MNHEY; CDR2 reads SVGAGI. DNA of the CDR3: TGTGCCAGCAACCCAAGTCTAGATTTGGGGTACGAGCAGTACTTC. It codes for CASNPSLDLGYEQYF.

The chain has TRBV7-2 and TRBJ1-1; 10 bases are shared with TRBD1. The CDR3 sequence is 16 residues long. Germline V gene data show CDR1 as SGHTA and CDR2 as FQGNSA. The J segment lost 4 bases and the V segment lost 2 bases, leaving 7 bases of the junction unmatched. DNA for the CDR3: TGTGCCAGCAGCTTAACGGGGACAGGGGCCTTCACTGAAGCTTTCTTT. Translation: CASSLTGTGAFTEAFF.

This chain uses TRBV2 with TRBJ1-5, with D unclear. The CDR3 has 13 residues. CDR1 SNHLY and CDR2 FYNNEI come from the germline V gene. Trimming pared 8 bases from V and 5 bases from J, leaving 13 bases between. CDR3 nucleotides: TGTGCCAGCCACACTTACCAAGATCAGCCCCAGCATTTT. Amino acids: CASHTYQDQPQHF.

J is TRBJ1-1 and V is TRBV5-1, with D tentatively TRBD1 (6 bases). The V end lost 3 bases, the J end lost 3 bases, and 12 bases lay between the germline ends. The CDR3 extends over 14 amino acids. CDR1 and CDR2 (germline): SGHRS, YFSETQ. Here the CDR3 reads CASSSSRTDTEAFF. CDR3 sequence (DNA): TGCGCCAGCAGCTCCTCAAGGACAGACACTGAAGCTTTCTTT.

This clone has a handful of counts. The chain couples TRBV5-1 to TRBJ1-4; D not resolved. The germline V gene has CDR1 SGHRS and CDR2 YFSETQ. The CDR3 runs 14 residues. Trimming cost V 0 bases and J 7 bases, with 10 bases left between them. CDR3: CASSLDSQSEKLFF. The CDR3 DNA reads TGCGCCAGCAGCTTGGACAGTCAATCTGAAAAACTGTTTTTT.

This chain links TRBV18 with TRBJ1-2; D uncertain. CDR1 KGHSH and CDR2 LQKENI come from the germline V gene. Trimming took 2 bases from V and 4 from J, leaving 8 bases between them. The CDR3 runs 13 residues. CDR3 nucleotide sequence: TGTGCCAGCTCACCAGATCCCGTCTATGGCTACACCTTC. This sequence encodes CASSPDPVYGYTF.

This clone has only one observation. The chain joins TRBV9 to TRBJ2-2; D ambiguous. CDR1 and CDR2 (germline): SGDLS, YYNGEE. Trimming stripped 0 bases from V and 4 bases from J, with 7 bases between. The CDR3 has 14 amino acids. The CDR3 coding sequence is TGTGCCAGCAGCGTAGGGGTTTCCACCGGGGAGCTGTTTTTT. Amino acids: CASSVGVSTGELFF.

This clone was recorded a few times. The rearrangement joins TRBV18 to TRBJ1-2; D gene ambiguous. The CDR3 length is 13 residues. Between the trimmed V and J ends, which lost 2 bases and 4 bases, there was a span of 8 bases. Germline V gene lookup returns CDR1 KGHSH and CDR2 LQKENI. The CDR3 loop reads CASSPIGLYGYTF. The CDR3 coding sequence is TGTGCCAGCTCACCAATTGGGCTCTATGGCTACACCTTC.

The J gene is TRBJ2-3, the V gene TRBV27, with D perhaps matching TRBD1 or TRBD2 (5 bases each). Trimming removed 3 bases from V and 10 bases from J, with 17 bases in between. Looked up from germline, CDR1 is MNHEY and CDR2 is SMNVEV (reference sequence). This CDR3 spans 14 amino acids. In DNA, the CDR3 is TGTGCCAGCAGTTTGGGAAGGGGACCTTGGGCGCAGTATTTT. This encodes CASSLGRGPWAQYF.

The gene calls are TRBV11-3 and TRBJ2-2, with D hard to call. Germline V lookup: CDR1 SGHNT, CDR2 YENEEA. CDR3 size: 13 residues. With 5 bases removed from V and 4 bases from J, the gap between germline ends came to 8 bases. CDR3 amino acids: CASSPQFTGELFF. The CDR3 bases are TGTGCCAGCAGCCCTCAGTTCACCGGGGAGCTGTTTTTT.

A single count supports this clone. V usage is TRBV29-1 and J usage is TRBJ2-2; D is perhaps TRBD1 (6 bases). Per germline, CDR1 SQVTM and CDR2 ANQGSEA. CDR3 size: 13 residues. V was clipped by 6 bases and J by 7 bases, with 15 bases between them. The CDR3 DNA follows: TGCAGCGTGGATACAGGGTACGGCGGGGAGCTGTTTTTT. Its protein is CSVDTGYGGELFF.

The J gene is TRBJ2-3, the V gene TRBV5-1, with 9 bases fitting TRBD2. With V trimmed by 0 bases and J by 6 bases, 5 bases remained unmatched. This CDR3 comprises 15 residues. Germline V lookup: CDR1 SGHRS, CDR2 YFSETQ. The CDR3 protein is CASSLGLAGQDTQYF. The CDR3 DNA is TGCGCCAGCAGCTTGGGTCTAGCGGGGCAGGATACGCAGTATTTT.

The chain joins TRBV20-1 to TRBJ2-5; the D is unclear. The length of the CDR3 is 11 residues. Trimming pared 1 base from V and 4 bases from J, leaving 4 bases between. Germline CDR1 and CDR2: DFQATT and SNEGSKA (reference sequence). CDR3: CSARALETQYF. CDR3 bases: TGCAGTGCTAGAGCCTTAGAGACCCAGTACTTC.

In its sample, this clone is medium-sized. The chain recombines TRBV7-2 with TRBJ1-1, with 7 bases lining up with TRBD1. The CDR3 length is 13 residues. J lost 2 bases, V lost 6 bases, and 3 bases had no gene match. Germline lookup yields CDR1 SGHTA and CDR2 FQGNSA. The CDR3 DNA sequence: TGTGCCAGCAGGCAGGGGGAAAACACTGAAGCTTTCTTT. Translating it yields CASRQGENTEAFF.